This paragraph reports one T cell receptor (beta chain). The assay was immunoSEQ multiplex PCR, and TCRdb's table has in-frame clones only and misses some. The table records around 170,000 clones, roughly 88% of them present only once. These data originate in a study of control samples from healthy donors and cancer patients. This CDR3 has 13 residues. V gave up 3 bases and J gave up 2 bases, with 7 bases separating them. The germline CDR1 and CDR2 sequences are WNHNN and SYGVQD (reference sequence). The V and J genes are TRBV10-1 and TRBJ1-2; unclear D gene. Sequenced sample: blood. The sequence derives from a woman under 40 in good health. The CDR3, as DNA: TGCGCCAGCAGTGAAATGAGGAACTATGGCTACACCTTC. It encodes CASSEMRNYGYTF.